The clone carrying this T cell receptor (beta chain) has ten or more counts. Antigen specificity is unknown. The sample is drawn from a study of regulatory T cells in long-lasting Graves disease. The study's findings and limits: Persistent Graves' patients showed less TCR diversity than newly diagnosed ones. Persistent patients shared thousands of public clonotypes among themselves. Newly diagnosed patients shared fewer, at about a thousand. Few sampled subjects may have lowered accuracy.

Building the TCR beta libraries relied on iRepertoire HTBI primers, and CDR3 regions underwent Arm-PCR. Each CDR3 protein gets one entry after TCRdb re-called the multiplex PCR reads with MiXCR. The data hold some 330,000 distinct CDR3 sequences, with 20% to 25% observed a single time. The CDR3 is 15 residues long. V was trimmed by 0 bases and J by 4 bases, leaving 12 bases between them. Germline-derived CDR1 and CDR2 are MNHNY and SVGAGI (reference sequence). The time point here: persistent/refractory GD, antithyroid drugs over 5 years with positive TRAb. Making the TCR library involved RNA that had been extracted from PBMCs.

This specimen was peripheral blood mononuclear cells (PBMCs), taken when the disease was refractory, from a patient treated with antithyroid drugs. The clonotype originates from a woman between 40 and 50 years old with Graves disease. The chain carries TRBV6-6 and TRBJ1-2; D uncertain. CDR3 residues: CASSYSTYSVYGYTF. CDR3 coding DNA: TGTGCCAGCAGTTACTCGACATACTCCGTCTATGGCTACACCTTC.